The text below deals with one T cell receptor beta chain. The data originate from a study of blood T cell repertoires in COVID-19. Study overall: Researchers got acute and convalescent COVID-19 samples from the United States, Italy and Spain. The cDNA or gDNA used as material had been derived from T cells, B-cell-depleted T cells, or PBMCs.

This CDR3 region has 15 residues. Trimming took 4 bases from V and 7 from J; bases not matched to a gene: 4. Germline CDR1 is SGHRS and CDR2 is YFSETQ. The Seattle site enrolled patients during active infection and followed them longitudinally. Assay: immunoSEQ multiplex PCR; the TCRdb copy retains only in-frame clones and omits some. This sample yields 50,000 to 70,000 clones, of which roughly 80% are seen a single time; around 10% belongs to the top ten. The clonotype originates from a man aged 80 or over with COVID-19, enrolled during active disease. J is TRBJ2-2 and V is TRBV5-1, with TRBD2 matching over 13 bases. The sample taken for sequencing was peripheral blood. Here the CDR3 DNA reads TGCGCCAGCAGCCCGGGACTAGCGGGAATCGGGGAGCTGTTTTTT. Encoded protein: CASSPGLAGIGELFF.